The rows below give T cell receptor beta chains drawn from one sample of a study of cytomegalovirus exposure and HLA in healthy donors. The data were produced by immunoSEQ multiplex PCR, yet TCRdb's version contains in-frame clones alone and is incomplete. This table has some 240,000 clones, roughly 86% appearing once. Sequences were obtained from PBMCs. The receptors originated from a woman younger than 45 in good health and CMV-seropositive. Both conserved end residues are part of each CDR3. A D gene is named only where the DNA matches it firmly. Rows may omit the clone size; those that give it use once, few, many or a size class.

CDR3nt | CDR3aa | v_gene | abundance | j_gene | d_gene
TGTGCCAGTAGGCAGACAGGGGGCTACGACGAGCAGTACTTC | CASRQTGGYDEQYF | TRBV19 | . | TRBJ2-7 | TRBD1
TGTGCCAGCACCGACTTAAACATTCAGTACTTC | CASTDLNIQYF | TRBV6-1 | . | TRBJ2-4 | .
TGTGCCAGCAGCCAAGAGCAATGGGCTGGCTCCTACAATGAGCAGTTCTTC | CASSQEQWAGSYNEQFF | TRBV4-2 | . | TRBJ2-1 | .
TGTGCCAGCAGCCAGGCGGGACTAGTTGACGAGCAGTACTTC | CASSQAGLVDEQYF | TRBV7-9 | once | TRBJ2-7 | TRBD2
TGTGCCAGCTTCGAAGCGATAATGGGCTATGGCTACACCTTC | CASFEAIMGYGYTF | TRBV6-1 | . | TRBJ1-2 | .
TGTGCCAGCAGCTTGGCCGCAGGGCCCGAGCAGTACTTC | CASSLAAGPEQYF | TRBV5-4 | . | TRBJ2-7 | .
TGTGCCAGCAGGAACTATGGACAGGGGACCACCGCGCCCGCCGGGGAGCTGTTTTTT | CASRNYGQGTTAPAGELFF | TRBV28 | . | TRBJ2-2 | TRBD1
TGTGCCAGCAGTTTTTTACAGGACAGGGGAAAAGAAGCTTTCTTT | CASSFLQDRGKEAFF | TRBV27 | . | TRBJ1-1 | TRBD1
TGTGCCAGCAGTTTGAGGTCGAGGGCCTCTAACACTGAAGCTTTCTTT | CASSLRSRASNTEAFF | TRBV27 | . | TRBJ1-1 | .
TGTGCCAGCAGCGAGAACTCCAATCAGCCCCAGCATTTT | CASSENSNQPQHF | TRBV11-2 | . | TRBJ1-5 | .
TGCGCCAGCAGCCTCCGGGAGGGGGGCGCGGGCGGGGAGCTGTTTTTT | CASSLREGGAGGELFF | TRBV5-1 | . | TRBJ2-2 | TRBD2
TGTGCCAGCAGCTCAGACAGAGCGAACACTGAAGCTTTCTTT | CASSSDRANTEAFF | TRBV7-8 | . | TRBJ1-1 | .
TGTGCCAGCAGCCCAGGACAGGGGGCCTGGGAGACCCAGTACTTC | CASSPGQGAWETQYF | TRBV11-3 | once | TRBJ2-5 | TRBD1
TGTGCCAGCAAACCGCTAGCGGGAGATCGGGAGACCCAGTACTTC | CASKPLAGDRETQYF | TRBV2 | once | TRBJ2-5 | TRBD2
TGCGCCAGCAGCATTGGACAGGGTCCCATCTATGGCTACACCTTC | CASSIGQGPIYGYTF | TRBV5-1 | . | TRBJ1-2 | TRBD1
TGCAGTGCTAGAGATCTCTACGAGCAGTACTTC | CSARDLYEQYF | TRBV20-1 | . | TRBJ2-7 | .
TGTGCCAGCAGTGTGGGGAGCAATGAAAAACTGTTTTTT | CASSVGSNEKLFF | TRBV25-1 | . | TRBJ1-4 | .
TGTGCCACCAGCAACACTCTCCGCCGGGACAGGACAGATACGCAGTATTTT | CATSNTLRRDRTDTQYF | TRBV15 | . | TRBJ2-3 | TRBD1
TGTGCCAGCCGGTGGGGGACTTATGGCTACACCTTC | CASRWGTYGYTF | TRBV30 | few | TRBJ1-2 | .
TGTGCCAGCAGTTCTCCCTCTAGCGTGGGGGAGCAGTACTTC | CASSSPSSVGEQYF | TRBV6-5 | . | TRBJ2-7 | .
TGTGCCAGCAGTCTAAGAGGGACCGGGGAGCTGTTTTTT | CASSLRGTGELFF | TRBV2 | . | TRBJ2-2 | .
TGTGCCAGCAGTGAAGCGCGGGGGATGAGCAATCAGCCCCAGCATTTT | CASSEARGMSNQPQHF | TRBV6-1 | . | TRBJ1-5 | .
TGTGCCAGCAGTATGGACGCTAGCGGGGTCTACAATGAGCAGTTCTTC | CASSMDASGVYNEQFF | TRBV27 | . | TRBJ2-1 | TRBD2
TGTGCCAGCAGCTCCGGGACTAGCGGGAGGGGGCGGAGGGAGACCCAGTACTTC | CASSSGTSGRGRRETQYF | TRBV7-2 | . | TRBJ2-5 | TRBD2
TGCGCCAGCAGCCAAGGCCACCAAGAGGGTCAGCCCCAGCATTTT | CASSQGHQEGQPQHF | TRBV4-1 | . | TRBJ1-5 | .
TGCGCCAGCAGCCCAGTCGGACTAGCCTACGAGCAGTACTTC | CASSPVGLAYEQYF | TRBV5-1 | . | TRBJ2-7 | TRBD2
TGTGCCAGCAGCCAGTTATCTAGCGGGAGTTTGGAGACCCAGTACTTC | CASSQLSSGSLETQYF | TRBV4-2 | . | TRBJ2-5 | TRBD2
TGTGCCAGCAGCGTAGGGGACACGCGTGGGTCGAACACTGAAGCTTTCTTT | CASSVGDTRGSNTEAFF | TRBV9 | . | TRBJ1-1 | .
TGTGCCAGCAGTTTACAGGGTGCGGGCTACACCTTC | CASSLQGAGYTF | TRBV28 | . | TRBJ1-2 | .
TGCGCCAGCAGCCTCACTAGCGTCCCAGATACGCAGTATTTT | CASSLTSVPDTQYF | TRBV5-1 | . | TRBJ2-3 | TRBD2
TGTGCCAGCAGTTTGGTTCAGGGTTATGGCTACACCTTC | CASSLVQGYGYTF | TRBV27 | . | TRBJ1-2 | .
TGCGCCAGCAGCCCTCCGACTCTTAGCGGGAGGGCCGACAATGAGCAGTTCTTC | CASSPPTLSGRADNEQFF | TRBV5-1 | . | TRBJ2-1 | TRBD2
TGCGCCAGCAGCCAAGATACTTCCTTTTACGAGCAGTACTTC | CASSQDTSFYEQYF | TRBV4-1 | . | TRBJ2-7 | .
TGTGCCAGCAGCTTAGGAGCGGGAAGCTCCTACAATGAGCAGTTCTTC | CASSLGAGSSYNEQFF | TRBV11-3 | . | TRBJ2-1 | TRBD2
TGTGCCAGCAGGTACCTAGCGGGAGAAGATGGTGAGCAGTTCTTC | CASRYLAGEDGEQFF | TRBV11-2 | . | TRBJ2-1 | TRBD2
TGTGCCAGCAGCTTAGGACAGGCGCCATCCTACGAGCAGTACTTC | CASSLGQAPSYEQYF | TRBV6-6 | few | TRBJ2-7 | TRBD1
TGCGCCAGCAGCCATGGGACAGGGAGTCACTATGGCTACACCTTC | CASSHGTGSHYGYTF | TRBV5-1 | . | TRBJ1-2 | TRBD1
TGTGCCAGCAGTTCCCCAGGGGGGAATGGCTACACCTTC | CASSSPGGNGYTF | TRBV28 | . | TRBJ1-2 | TRBD1
TGCAGCGTGAGAAAAGACCCGGGACAGACCTACGAGCAGTACTTC | CSVRKDPGQTYEQYF | TRBV29-1 | . | TRBJ2-7 | TRBD1
TGTGCCAGTAGTCCCCTCCGGATAGGGGGAATAAGTCAGCCCCAGCATTTT | CASSPLRIGGISQPQHF | TRBV19 | . | TRBJ1-5 | .
TGCGCCAGCAGCCAAGGAGCGGGAGTCACAGATACGCAGTATTTT | CASSQGAGVTDTQYF | TRBV4-1 | once | TRBJ2-3 | TRBD2
TGTGCCAGCAGCTCAAGCGGGAGGGCGAGAGAGACCCAGTACTTC | CASSSSGRARETQYF | TRBV6-5 | . | TRBJ2-5 | TRBD2
TGTGCCAGCAGCGGATCGGGAGCATACGACAATGAGCAGTTCTTC | CASSGSGAYDNEQFF | TRBV6-5 | . | TRBJ2-1 | .
TGCGCCAGCAGCCTTGACAGGGACACTGAAGCTTTCTTT | CASSLDRDTEAFF | TRBV5-1 | once | TRBJ1-1 | TRBD1
TGTGCCAGCAGGGGACCGGGACAGGGGGCGGTCGAGCAGTACTTC | CASRGPGQGAVEQYF | TRBV6-5 | . | TRBJ2-7 | TRBD1
TGTGCCTGGAGTGGGCAGGTTCCTATGAAAGTCGCTAGCGGGAGTAGCACAGATACGCAGTATTTT | CAWSGQVPMKVASGSSTDTQYF | TRBV30 | once | TRBJ2-3 | TRBD2
TGTGCCAGCAGTGAACAAGCGGGACTAAGGACGCAGTATTTT | CASSEQAGLRTQYF | TRBV6-1 | . | TRBJ2-3 | TRBD2
TGTGCCAGCAGTGATTCTGTTGGGGTACGGGACTACGAGCAGTACTTC | CASSDSVGVRDYEQYF | TRBV25-1 | . | TRBJ2-7 | .
TGTGCCAGCAGCGTGACAGACAGCACAGATACGCAGTATTTT | CASSVTDSTDTQYF | TRBV2 | . | TRBJ2-3 | .
TGCGCCAGCAGCTTGGGGCAGGGGGGCACAGATACGCAGTATTTT | CASSLGQGGTDTQYF | TRBV5-1 | . | TRBJ2-3 | TRBD1
TGTGCCAGCAGCTTTCGGACAGGGATTGGGAACACTGAAGCTTTCTTT | CASSFRTGIGNTEAFF | TRBV7-8 | . | TRBJ1-1 | TRBD1
TGTGCTAGTGGTTTGGCCAGATCTTTGGGCGGCTACACCTTC | CASGLARSLGGYTF | TRBV12-5 | few | TRBJ1-2 | .
TGTGCTAGTGGTTTGACCCAGACTAGCGGGATCCAACGGCGGTTCTTC | CASGLTQTSGIQRRFF | TRBV12-5 | . | TRBJ2-1 | TRBD2